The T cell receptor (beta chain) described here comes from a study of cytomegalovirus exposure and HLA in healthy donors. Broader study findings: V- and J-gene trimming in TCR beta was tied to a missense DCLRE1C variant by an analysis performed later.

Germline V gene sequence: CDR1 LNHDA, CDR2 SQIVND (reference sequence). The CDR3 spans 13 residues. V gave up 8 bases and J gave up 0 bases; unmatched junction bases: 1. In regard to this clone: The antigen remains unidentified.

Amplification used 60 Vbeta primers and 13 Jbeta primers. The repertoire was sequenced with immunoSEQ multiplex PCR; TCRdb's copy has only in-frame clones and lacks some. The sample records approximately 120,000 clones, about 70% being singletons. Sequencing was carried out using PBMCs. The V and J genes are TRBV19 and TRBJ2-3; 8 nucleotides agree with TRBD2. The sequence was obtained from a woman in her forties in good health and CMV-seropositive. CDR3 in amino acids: CASASGSTDTQYF. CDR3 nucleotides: TGTGCCAGTGCTAGCGGGAGCACAGATACGCAGTATTTT. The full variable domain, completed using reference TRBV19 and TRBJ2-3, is DGGITQSPKYLFRKEGQNVTLSCEQNLNHDAMYWYRQDPGQGLRLIYYSQIVNDFQKGDIAEGYSVSREKKESFPLTVTSAQKNPTAFYLCASASGSTDTQYFGPGTRLTVL.